The 18 T cell receptor beta chains listed next were all sequenced from one sample in a study of shared clonotypes between healthy human individuals. TCRdb's table, derived via immunoSEQ multiplex PCR, lists solely in-frame clones and lacks some. The sample has some 2,400,000 clones; approximately 96% are singletons. What was sequenced was naive CD4+ T cells sorted from blood. This sample's subset: CD45RA+ positively selected. The receptors were sampled from a man younger than 35 in good health.

The V call is TRBV5-1, the J call TRBJ2-1, with D possibly being TRBD2 (5 bases). Germline values: CDR1 SGHRS, CDR2 YFSETQ. This CDR3 contains 13 residues. The V end was cut by 5 bases, the J end by 8 bases, with 14 bases between. CDR3 region: CASRQVGVDEQFF. The DNA of the CDR3 is TGCGCCAGCAGGCAGGTCGGGGTTGATGAGCAGTTCTTC.

CDR3 sequence: CASSDRWNQPQHF. In DNA, the CDR3 is TGTGCCAGCAGTGATCGGTGGAATCAGCCCCAGCATTTT. This chain joins TRBV6-1 and TRBJ1-5; D not resolved. The germline V gene has CDR1 MNHNS and CDR2 SASEGT. The CDR3 has 13 residues. V lost 3 bases and J lost 4, with 7 bases in between.

The chain links TRBV15 to TRBJ2-1; tentative D call: TRBD1 (5 bases). V lost 0 bases to trimming and J lost 7 bases, with 10 bases between them. Germline V gene data show CDR1 as LNHNV and CDR2 as YYDKDF (reference sequence). The length of the CDR3 is 14 residues. CDR3 in DNA: TGTGCCACCAGCAGAGATCTGGGGCGGAATGAGCAGTTCTTC. This sequence encodes CATSRDLGRNEQFF.

About this clone itself: Other DNA sequences in the same sample also yield this CDR3. The chain carries TRBV5-1 and TRBJ2-5; D tentatively reads TRBD1 or TRBD2 (5 bases each). This CDR3 has 14 residues. Germline CDR1 and CDR2: SGHRS and YFSETQ. V was pared by 2 bases and J by 5 bases, with 13 bases between. CDR3 DNA: TGCGCCAGCAGCTTAACTAGGGGTCAGGAGACCCAGTACTTC. Encoded protein: CASSLTRGQETQYF. Complete variable domain (other parts from reference TRBV5-1 and TRBJ2-5): KAGVTQTPRYLIKTRGQQVTLSCSPISGHRSVSWYQQTPGQGLQFLFEYFSETQRNKGNFPGRFSGRQFSNSRSEMNVSTLELGDSALYLCASSLTRGQETQYFGPGTRLLVL.

On this clone: The same CDR3 can be traced to other DNA sequences in this sample. The rearrangement links TRBV7-9 to TRBJ1-2, with a tentative D call TRBD1 (6 bases). The CDR3 has 14 amino acids. CDR1 is SEHNR and CDR2 is FQNEAQ in the germline V gene (reference sequence). V lost 3 bases and J 2 bases, leaving 10 bases between the germline ends. CDR3 in amino acids: CASSFGQPNYGYTF. The CDR3 DNA sequence: TGTGCCAGCAGCTTCGGACAGCCGAACTATGGCTACACCTTC.

The rearrangement links TRBV19 to TRBJ2-3; TRBD2 matches at 10 bases. Germline-derived CDR1 and CDR2 are LNHDA and SQIVND (reference sequence). The CDR3 extends over 18 amino acids. Trimming at V came to 1 base and at J to 0 bases, leaving 7 bases not matched to a gene. The CDR3 protein is CASSIGLTSGKSTDTQYF. The CDR3 DNA follows: TGTGCCAGTAGTATAGGCCTCACTAGCGGGAAGAGCACAGATACGCAGTATTTT.

The chain couples TRBV30 to TRBJ2-7; TRBD2 matches 8 bases. CDR3 length equals 15 residues. Germline CDR1 and CDR2: GTSNPN and SVGIG (reference sequence). Trimming took 3 bases from V and 0 from J; bases not matched to a gene: 7. The CDR3 protein is CAWRRGDLGSYEQYF. In nucleotides, the CDR3 is TGTGCCTGGAGGCGGGGGGATCTCGGCTCCTACGAGCAGTACTTC. Variable domain in full (rest from reference TRBV30 and TRBJ2-7): SQTIHQWPATLVQPVGSPLSLECTVEGTSNPNLYWYRQAAGRGLQLLFYSVGIGQISSEVPQNLSASRPQDRQFILSSKKLLLSDSGFYLCAWRRGDLGSYEQYFGPGTRLTVT.

The rearrangement uses TRBV7-2 and TRBJ1-4, with D unclear. CDR3 length: 17 amino acids. The germline gives CDR1 SGHTA, CDR2 FQGNSA. With 1 base removed from V and 7 bases from J, the gap between germline ends came to 19 bases. CDR3 in amino acids: CASSLVWVEGLSEKLFF. The CDR3 region has the DNA TGTGCCAGCAGCTTAGTTTGGGTAGAAGGGCTTAGTGAAAAACTGTTTTTT.

This clone was counted a single time. Other DNA sequences within the sample encode an identical CDR3. CDR3: CASSVGTSGRNEQFF. The CDR3, as DNA: TGTGCCAGTAGTGTAGGGACTAGTGGTCGCAATGAGCAGTTCTTC. The chain joins TRBV19 to TRBJ2-1; 8 positions agree with TRBD2. The germline V gene encodes CDR1 LNHDA and CDR2 SQIVND (reference sequence). V trimming: 5 bases; J trimming: 6 bases; junction bases outside the gene matches: 9. CDR3 length: 15 amino acids. The full variable domain, its missing parts supplied by reference TRBV19 and TRBJ2-1, is DGGITQSPKYLFRKEGQNVTLSCEQNLNHDAMYWYRQDPGQGLRLIYYSQIVNDFQKGDIAEGYSVSREKKESFPLTVTSAQKNPTAFYLCASSVGTSGRNEQFFGPGTRLTVL.

The chain is built from TRBV27 and TRBJ2-5, with D tentatively TRBD1 or TRBD2 (5 bases each). The germline CDR1 and CDR2 sequences are MNHEY and SMNVEV (reference sequence). Trimming shortened V by 2 bases and J by 4 bases, and 17 bases separated the two germline ends. CDR3 length: 16 residues. The chain's CDR3 is CASSLRWGSWGETQYF. The CDR3 DNA reads TGTGCCAGCAGTTTAAGATGGGGGAGTTGGGGAGAGACCCAGTACTTC.

The chain couples TRBV5-6 to TRBJ2-2; D possibly corresponds to TRBD1 (6 bases). The CDR3 totals 15 residues. Trimming stripped 4 bases from V and 2 bases from J, with 12 bases between. Germline CDR1 SGHDT, CDR2 YYEEEE. In nucleotides, the CDR3 is TGTGCCAGCAGCATAGGGACACAAAACACCGGGGAGCTGTTTTTT. It translates to CASSIGTQNTGELFF. Together with reference TRBV5-6 and TRBJ2-2, the CDR3 gives the full variable domain: DAGVTQSPTHLIKTRGQQVTLRCSPKSGHDTVSWYQQALGQGPQFIFQYYEEEERQRGNFPDRFSGHQFPNYSSELNVNALLLGDSALYLCASSIGTQNTGELFFGEGSRLTVL.

The chain carries TRBV4-2 and TRBJ2-3; D is perhaps TRBD2 (6 bases). The germline V and J ends were trimmed by 0 bases and 3 bases, with 10 bases remaining between them. The CDR3 runs to 15 residues. Germline V gives CDR1 LGHNA, CDR2 YNFKEQ. CDR3 in amino acids: CASSQEMAGTDTQYF. The CDR3 DNA follows: TGTGCCAGCAGCCAAGAAATGGCGGGGACAGATACGCAGTATTTT.

This chain joins TRBV5-1 and TRBJ2-5, with 7 nucleotides matching TRBD1. Germline V gene lookup returns CDR1 SGHRS and CDR2 YFSETQ. The CDR3 length is 15 residues. V shed 4 bases and J 5 bases; nucleotides not matched to a gene: 11. The DNA of the CDR3 is TGCGCCAGCAGCCCCCAGACAGGGTTTGGGGAGACCCAGTACTTC. This codes for CASSPQTGFGETQYF.

Worth noting for this clone: Distinct nucleotide sequences in the sample also encode this CDR3. This chain uses TRBV5-1 with TRBJ1-1, with D hard to call. This CDR3 is built from 14 residues. Deletions cut 0 bases from V and 0 bases from J, with 6 bases between. Looked up from germline, CDR1 is SGHRS and CDR2 is YFSETQ. CDR3 in DNA: TGCGCCAGCAGCTTGGGGCCGGTGAACACTGAAGCTTTCTTT. The encoded protein is CASSLGPVNTEAFF.

The DNA of the CDR3 is TGTGCCAGCAGCATCCCGGGAAGTACTCCCGGGGAGCTGTTTTTT. Its protein product is CASSIPGSTPGELFF. The chain uses TRBV21-1 and TRBJ2-2; the table calls TRBD2, which could not be checked here. TRBV21-1 is termed a pseudogene. There are 15 residues in the CDR3.

Comments on this clone: Other DNA sequences from this sample encode an identical CDR3 as well. Here the CDR3 reads CASSLVGNQPQHF. CDR3 coding DNA: TGCGCCAGCAGCTTGGTTGGCAATCAGCCCCAGCATTTT. This sequence joins TRBV5-1 and TRBJ1-5; D remains ambiguous. V dropped 0 bases and J dropped 2 bases, with 3 bases sitting between them. Germline V lookup: CDR1 SGHRS, CDR2 YFSETQ. CDR3 length: 13 residues.

V is TRBV18 and J is TRBJ2-7; 8 bases are shared with TRBD1. The ends lost 3 bases at V and 7 bases at J; junction bases unmatched: 5. The CDR3 is 13 residues long. CDR1 and CDR2 (germline): KGHSH, LQKENI. This CDR3 reads CASSPDRVWEQYF. Written as DNA, the CDR3 is TGTGCCAGCTCACCGGACAGGGTATGGGAGCAGTACTTC.

The chain uses TRBV5-1 and TRBJ2-2; maybe TRBD1 (6 bases). V was cut by 3 bases and J by 4 bases, with 16 bases left in between. The CDR3 length is 16 residues. Germline loops: CDR1 SGHRS, CDR2 YFSETQ. The CDR3 DNA follows: TGCGCCAGCAGCTCCCAGGGGATTGGGGGCACCGGGGAGCTGTTTTTT. Amino acid sequence: CASSSQGIGGTGELFF.